This T cell receptor (beta chain) was profiled in a study of Ad26.COV2.S vaccination and SARS-CoV-2 variants. Whole-study context: Ad26.COV2.S arm of COV1001 included the donor. Participants got Ad26.COV2.S intramuscularly, once or twice 56 days apart.

Overall study findings and caveats: Spike-specific TCR breadth was greater after Ad26.COV2.S than placebo. Vaccine recipients and placebo recipients showed similar non-spike TCR breadth.

Treatment given: roughly 19 received Ad26.COV2.S at low or high dose, single or two shots; several received placebo; per-sample allocation not given. The samples date from day 63 after the first vaccine or placebo injection. The V gene's germline CDR1 is SGHNT and CDR2 YYREEE (reference sequence). With 2 bases clipped from V and 0 bases from J, the junction kept 10 bases outside the gene matches. The CDR3 sequence is 17 residues long. A note on this clone: Its antigen is not known.

Sequencing was performed with immunoSEQ multiplex PCR; in TCRdb, only in-frame clones are kept and a portion is missing. The table lists about 350,000 clones, more than 85% of them singletons. The sample consisted of peripheral blood, taken in a trial of Ad26.COV2.S vaccine versus placebo. This chain joins TRBV5-4 and TRBJ1-2, with TRBD1 identical over 7 bases. The TCR sequence derives from a person aged 18-60 years who received the Ad26.COV2.S COVID-19 vaccine or a placebo. The DNA for the CDR3 is TGTGCCAGCAGCTTTGCACCGGGACAGACGGCTAACTATGGCTACACCTTC. Its protein is CASSFAPGQTANYGYTF.